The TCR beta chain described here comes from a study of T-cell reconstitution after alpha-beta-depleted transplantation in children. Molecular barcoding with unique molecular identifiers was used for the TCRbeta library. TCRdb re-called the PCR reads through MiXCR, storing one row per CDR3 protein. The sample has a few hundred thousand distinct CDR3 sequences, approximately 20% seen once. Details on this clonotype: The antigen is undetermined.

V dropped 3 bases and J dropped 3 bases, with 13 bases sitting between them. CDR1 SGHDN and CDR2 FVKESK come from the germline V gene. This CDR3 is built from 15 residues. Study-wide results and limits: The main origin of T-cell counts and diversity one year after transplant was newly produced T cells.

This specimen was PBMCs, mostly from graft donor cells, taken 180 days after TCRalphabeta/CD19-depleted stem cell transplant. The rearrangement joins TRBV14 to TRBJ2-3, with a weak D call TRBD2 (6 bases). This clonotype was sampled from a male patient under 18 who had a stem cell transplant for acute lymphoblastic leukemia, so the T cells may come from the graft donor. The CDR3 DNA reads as TGTGCCAGCAGCCATAGTGGGAGGAAGACAGATACGCAGTATTTT. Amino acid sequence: CASSHSGRKTDTQYF.